These 2 T cell receptor beta chains were all obtained from the same sample, sequenced in a study of type 1 and type 2 diabetes patients. Genomic DNA was the PCR template. A primer set of 30 forward and 13 reverse primers amplified the CDR3. TCRdb itself ran the multiplex PCR reads through MiXCR, one entry per CDR3 protein. Of more than 250,000 distinct CDR3 sequences listed, over 45% were seen once; the top ten hold approximately 13%. The sequenced sample was peripheral blood mononuclear cells (PBMCs). These receptors originate from a man younger than 35 with type 2 diabetes.

This clonotype was observed at least ten times. The chain has TRBV2 and TRBJ2-2; D perhaps matches TRBD2 (6 bases). Germline V lookup: CDR1 SNHLY, CDR2 FYNNEI. This CDR3 has 17 residues. V lost 1 base and J lost 8, with 20 bases in between. The CDR3 DNA reads as TGTGCCAGCAGTGAAGTGGAGGGCAGCCTCTCTGTGGGGGAGCTGTTTTTT. This sequence encodes CASSEVEGSLSVGELFF.

This chain connects TRBV29-1 to TRBJ1-1, with TRBD1 matching over 7 bases. Losses at the gene ends were 6 bases for V and 1 base for J; bases not matched to a gene: 2. This CDR3 contains 12 residues. Germline V gene data show CDR1 as SQVTM and CDR2 as ANQGSEA. The DNA for the CDR3 is TGCAGCGTGTACAGGGGGAACACTGAAGCTTTCTTT. Translation: CSVYRGNTEAFF.